Below are 21 T cell receptor beta chains sequenced from a single sample in a study of blood T cell repertoires in COVID-19. Some clones are missing from TCRdb's copy, which holds only in-frame ones; the method was immunoSEQ multiplex PCR. The table includes around 300,000 clones, 80% to 95% detected once. The material sequenced was peripheral blood. The receptors here all came from a woman in her thirties with COVID-19, enrolled during active disease.

The chain uses TRBV27 and TRBJ1-2, with TRBD1 matching over 8 bases. CDR1 and CDR2 from the germline V gene are MNHEY and SMNVEV (reference sequence). The CDR3 extends over 18 amino acids. With V trimmed by 6 bases and J by 4 bases, 19 bases remained unmatched. CDR3 DNA sequence: TGTGCCAGCAGCTCAAGGCGACAGGGGCCGACCGGTATCTATGGCTACACCTTC. This gives the protein CASSSRRQGPTGIYGYTF.

This sequence joins TRBV19 and TRBJ1-1; D not resolved. The germline gives CDR1 LNHDA, CDR2 SQIVND (reference sequence). This CDR3 contains 15 residues. Trimming removed 5 bases at V and 0 bases at J, with 13 bases between. The CDR3 loop is CASSATRRVNTEAFF. The CDR3 coding sequence is TGTGCCAGTAGTGCCACCAGGCGAGTGAACACTGAAGCTTTCTTT. The variable domain in full, completed from reference TRBV19 and TRBJ1-1, reads DGGITQSPKYLFRKEGQNVTLSCEQNLNHDAMYWYRQDPGQGLRLIYYSQIVNDFQKGDIAEGYSVSREKKESFPLTVTSAQKNPTAFYLCASSATRRVNTEAFFGQGTRLTVV.

This clone appeared once. J is TRBJ2-1 and V is TRBV6-4; 9 bases are a match to TRBD1. V shed 4 bases and J 9 bases; nucleotides not matched to a gene: 16. Germline assignment: CDR1 MRHNA and CDR2 SNTAGT. The CDR3 is made up of 17 amino acids. As DNA, the CDR3 is TGTGCCAGCAGTGTCTTCGAATCGGGACAGGGATTGGGTGAGCAGTTCTTC. Translating it yields CASSVFESGQGLGEQFF.

In its sample, this clone was seen once. This sequence joins TRBV11-2 and TRBJ1-5; TRBD1 matches at 7 bases. Trimming at V came to 1 base and at J to 7 bases, leaving 7 bases not matched to a gene. CDR3 length equals 15 residues. The germline V gene has CDR1 SGHAT and CDR2 FQNNGV. CDR3 nucleotide sequence: TGTGCCAGCAGCTTAGTAGGGGGCGCGTACCAGCCCCAGCATTTT. As protein: CASSLVGGAYQPQHF. Drawing the rest from reference TRBV11-2 and TRBJ1-5, the complete variable domain is EAGVAQSPRYKIIEKRQSVAFWCNPISGHATLYWYQQILGQGPKLLIQFQNNGVVDDSQLPKDRFSAERLKGVDSTLKIQPAKLEDSAVYLCASSLVGGAYQPQHFGDGTRLSIL.

The rearrangement uses TRBV2 and TRBJ1-4, with D hard to call. The V gene's germline CDR1 is SNHLY and CDR2 FYNNEI. This CDR3 has 15 residues. V was trimmed by 1 base and J by 4 bases, leaving 10 bases between them. CDR3 bases: TGTGCCAGCAGTGAAGTTGAGGGCTATAATGAAAAACTGTTTTTT. Its protein product is CASSEVEGYNEKLFF.

The chain couples TRBV10-3 to TRBJ2-7, with 7 bases matching TRBD1. There are 14 residues in the CDR3. CDR1 and CDR2 from the germline V gene are ENHRY and SYGVKD. J gave up 2 bases and V 6 bases, and 7 bases lay outside the gene matches. The CDR3 DNA is TGTGCCATCAGGAAGGACAGGCAACCCTACGAGCAGTACTTC. Amino acid sequence: CAIRKDRQPYEQYF.

For this clone: At one end, the junction sequence differs from germline, possibly due to a read error. The chain joins TRBV7-2 to TRBJ2-3; D is unclear. Per the germline V gene, CDR1 is SGHTA and CDR2 is FQGNSA. The CDR3 length is 14 residues. In DNA, the CDR3 is TGTGCCAGCAGCCACCCGCTCCTCACAAATACGCAGTATTTT. Translation gives CASSHPLLTNTQYF.

This clone was observed once. The chain is built from TRBV28 and TRBJ2-2, with D unclear. The CDR3 runs to 11 residues. The V and J ends lost 5 bases and 5 bases respectively, with 3 bases between them. From germline, CDR1 is MDHEN and CDR2 SYDVKM. The CDR3 protein is CASSRTGELFF. For the CDR3, the DNA is TGTGCCAGCAGTCGGACCGGGGAGCTGTTTTTT.

The chain is built from TRBV5-1 and TRBJ2-1; 9 bases align to TRBD2. V shed 4 bases, J shed 7 bases, and the junction held 12 bases outside the gene matches. Germline V CDR1 and CDR2: SGHRS, YFSETQ. The CDR3 is 16 residues long. CDR3: CASSLTAGGLRNEQFF. The CDR3 nucleotides read TGCGCCAGCAGCCTCACCGCGGGGGGGCTTCGGAATGAGCAGTTCTTC.

Written as DNA, the CDR3 is TGTGCCTGGAGTAAGGACAGCTATGGCTACACCTTC. Translating gives CAWSKDSYGYTF. The chain recombines TRBV30 with TRBJ1-2, with D perhaps matching TRBD1 (6 bases). V lost 2 bases and J 4 bases, leaving 8 bases between the germline ends. This CDR3 contains 12 residues. Germline assignment: CDR1 GTSNPN and CDR2 SVGIG (reference sequence).

The rearrangement links TRBV7-6 to TRBJ2-2, with 7 positions matching TRBD1. Germline CDR1 reads SGHVS; CDR2 reads FNYEAQ. V lost 5 bases, J lost 2 bases, and 14 bases stayed unmatched. CDR3 length: 18 amino acids. The CDR3 nucleotides read TGTGCCAGCAGCCAAATTTCCGGCAGGGGGACCAACACCGGGGAGCTGTTTTTT. As protein: CASSQISGRGTNTGELFF.

The gene calls are TRBV5-4 and TRBJ2-7; 7 bases are a match to TRBD2. Per germline, CDR1 SGHNT and CDR2 YYREEE (reference sequence). The CDR3 totals 15 residues. Trimming took 4 bases from V and 0 from J; bases not matched to a gene: 7. The CDR3 nucleotides are TGTGCCAGCAGCATGCACAGCGGGACCTCCTACGAGCAGTACTTC. Translation gives CASSMHSGTSYEQYF.

The chain combines TRBV30 with TRBJ1-2; 10 bases fit TRBD1. The CDR3 totals 16 residues. V shed 7 bases, J shed 4 bases, and the junction held 15 bases outside the gene matches. Per the germline V gene, CDR1 is GTSNPN and CDR2 is SVGIG (reference sequence). In DNA form, the CDR3 reads TGTGCCTTGGCACCCCTGACAGGGGGCGCAGGCTATGGCTACACCTTC. Translating gives CALAPLTGGAGYGYTF.

This chain links TRBV23-1 with TRBJ1-1, with 7 bases fitting TRBD1. TRBV23-1 is placed among ORFs of uncertain function. The CDR3 is 16 amino acids. The trim removed 0 bases at V and 1 base at J, leaving 5 bases unmatched. CDR3 sequence: CASSQSGQPKNTEAFF. The CDR3 DNA reads as TGCGCCAGCAGTCAATCGGGACAGCCAAAGAACACTGAAGCTTTCTTT.

The chain employs TRBV11-2 and TRBJ2-7; no clear D gene. The germline CDR1 and CDR2 sequences are SGHAT and FQNNGV. The CDR3 runs to 12 residues. V lost 1 base, J lost 3 bases, and 4 bases lay in between. The CDR3 coding sequence is TGTGCCAGCAGCTTAGGTATCTACGAGCAGTACTTC. This encodes CASSLGIYEQYF. Full variable domain (outside the CDR3, taken from reference TRBV11-2 and TRBJ2-7): EAGVAQSPRYKIIEKRQSVAFWCNPISGHATLYWYQQILGQGPKLLIQFQNNGVVDDSQLPKDRFSAERLKGVDSTLKIQPAKLEDSAVYLCASSLGIYEQYFGPGTRLTVT.

The genes are TRBV5-5 and TRBJ2-7, with D perhaps TRBD2 (6 bases). This CDR3 region has 15 residues. The ends were cut back, 1 base at V and 7 bases at J, with 18 bases in the middle. The V gene's germline CDR1 is SGHKS and CDR2 YYEKEE (reference sequence). The CDR3 nucleotides read TGTGCCAGCAGCTTGTGGGCTAGCGAATTGGAAGAGCAGTACTTC. Translation gives CASSLWASELEEQYF.

The chain recombines TRBV6-5 with TRBJ1-5; perhaps TRBD1 as D (5 bases). The CDR3 covers 13 residues. The ends were cut back, 5 bases at V and 4 bases at J, with 9 bases in the middle. Germline CDR1 MNHEY, CDR2 SVGAGI. In DNA, the CDR3 is TGTGCCAGCAGTACGACAGAAAATCAGCCCCAGCATTTT. Protein: CASSTTENQPQHF.

This clone was detected only a few times. V is TRBV19 and J is TRBJ1-5, with 9 bases fitting TRBD1. This CDR3 spans 15 amino acids. V lost 9 bases to trimming and J lost 3 bases; unmatched junction nucleotides: 9. The V gene's germline CDR1 is LNHDA and CDR2 SQIVND (reference sequence). The CDR3 nucleotides read TGTGCCAGCCAACCAAGGGACAGGGTCAATCAGCCCCAGCATTTT. Its translation: CASQPRDRVNQPQHF.

The chain joins TRBV20-1 to TRBJ2-7; tentatively, D is TRBD2 (6 bases). The CDR3 spans 13 residues. Germline V CDR1 and CDR2: DFQATT, SNEGSKA (reference sequence). Trimming removed 3 bases at V and 1 base at J, with 10 bases between. Written as DNA, the CDR3 is TGCAGTGCTAGTTGGAGGGGTTCCTACGAGCAGTACTTC. As protein: CSASWRGSYEQYF.

Here the CDR3 DNA reads TGTGCCAGCAGGGGCAGGGGCAATCAGCCCCAGCATTTT. This encodes CASRGRGNQPQHF. This rearrangement joins TRBV6-5 to TRBJ1-5; possibly TRBD1 for D (5 bases). CDR3 length: 13 residues. The ends were cut back, 6 bases at V and 2 bases at J, with 8 bases in the middle. Per germline, CDR1 MNHEY and CDR2 SVGAGI.

The chain employs TRBV5-1 and TRBJ2-3; 11 bases align to TRBD2. The CDR3 loop spans 17 amino acids. V lost 0 bases, J lost 6 bases, and 9 bases stayed unmatched. The germline V gene encodes CDR1 SGHRS and CDR2 YFSETQ. This CDR3 is CASSLGVTSGIRDTQYF. CDR3 nucleotides: TGCGCCAGCAGCTTGGGCGTGACTAGCGGGATAAGGGATACGCAGTATTTT.